Listed below are T cell receptor beta chains from one sample, sequenced in a study of T cell changes during pregnancy in multiple sclerosis. Sequenced by immunoSEQ multiplex PCR; TCRdb stores in-frame clones only, minus some. There are around 100,000 clones in the sample; roughly nine tenths occur only once, and about 0.93% lies in the top ten. The sample consisted of peripheral blood, taken after pregnancy. These receptors originate from a female donor with multiple sclerosis, enrolled in a pregnancy study. Both conserved end residues are part of each CDR3. The D gene is left open where the match is weak. Clone size is shown for a subset of rows, as once, few, many or a class of expanded clone.

v_call,d_call,j_call,clone_size,cdr3_aa,cdr3_nt
TRBV10-3,-,TRBJ1-1,-,CAISESVLMNTEAFF,TGTGCCATCAGTGAGTCGGTACTTATGAACACTGAAGCTTTCTTT
TRBV19,TRBD1,TRBJ1-5,-,CASIDDRGNQPQHF,TGTGCCAGTATTGATGACAGGGGCAATCAGCCCCAGCATTTT
TRBV19,TRBD2,TRBJ2-5,-,CASSMSGGALETQYF,TGTGCCAGTAGTATGAGCGGGGGGGCTTTGGAGACCCAGTACTTC
TRBV6-6,-,TRBJ1-1,once,CASRPILNTEAFF,TGTGCCAGCAGACCTATTCTGAACACTGAAGCTTTCTTT
TRBV6-1,TRBD2,TRBJ2-1,-,CASSVSGGAYNEQFF,TGTGCCAGCAGTGTTAGCGGGGGGGCCTACAATGAGCAGTTCTTC
TRBV6-5,TRBD1,TRBJ1-6,-,CASRPTGLNSPLHF,TGTGCCAGCAGGCCGACAGGGCTTAATTCACCCCTCCACTTT
TRBV9,-,TRBJ1-2,-,CASSVASANYGYTF,TGTGCCAGCAGCGTAGCAAGCGCTAACTATGGCTACACCTTC
TRBV4-1,-,TRBJ1-1,-,CASSQAGNTEAFF,TGCGCCAGCAGCCAAGCAGGAAACACTGAAGCTTTCTTT
TRBV7-3,TRBD2,TRBJ2-1,-,CASSLSSGGNNEQFF,TGTGCCAGCAGCTTATCTAGCGGGGGAAACAATGAGCAGTTCTTC
TRBV4-3,-,TRBJ1-1,-,CASSQRGLNTEAFF,TGCGCCAGCAGCCAAAGAGGGCTGAACACTGAAGCTTTCTTT
TRBV5-4,TRBD1,TRBJ2-1,-,CASSLTGQGATYEQFF,TGTGCCAGCAGCTTGACCGGACAGGGGGCGACATATGAGCAGTTCTTC
TRBV6-5,-,TRBJ2-2,-,CASSYQLGGNTGELFF,TGTGCCAGCAGTTACCAGCTTGGCGGGAACACCGGGGAGCTGTTTTTT
TRBV2,-,TRBJ2-1,-,CASSSEVNEQFF,TGTGCCTCATCTAGCGAAGTGAATGAGCAGTTCTTC
TRBV5-1,-,TRBJ1-1,-,CASSLVGVEAFF,TGCGCCAGCAGCTTGGTCGGGGTTGAAGCTTTCTTT
TRBV27,TRBD1,TRBJ2-6,-,CASSPGTGAAGANVLTF,TGTGCCAGCAGTCCCGGGACAGGGGCAGCTGGGGCCAACGTCCTGACTTTC
TRBV4-3,-,TRBJ1-1,-,CASSRGTEAFF,TGCGCCAGCAGCCGAGGGACTGAAGCTTTCTTT
TRBV7-6,TRBD2,TRBJ2-1,-,CASSPGGGSYNEQFF,TGTGCCAGCAGCCCCGGGGGGGGCTCCTACAATGAGCAGTTCTTC
TRBV7-3,TRBD2,TRBJ2-3,-,CASSLEVAGDTQYF,TGTGCCAGCAGCTTAGAGGTAGCGGGAGATACGCAGTATTTT
TRBV5-1,-,TRBJ2-3,-,CASSPSADTQYF,TGCGCCAGCAGCCCTTCAGCAGATACGCAGTATTTT
TRBV7-2,TRBD1,TRBJ2-5,-,CASSLRDRQDATQYF,TGTGCCAGCAGCTTAAGGGACAGACAAGACGCGACCCAGTACTTC
TRBV7-9,TRBD1,TRBJ1-5,-,CASSRQGEGQPQHF,TGTGCCAGCAGCCGACAGGGGGAGGGACAGCCCCAGCATTTT
TRBV7-9,TRBD2,TRBJ2-7,-,CASSLGLAGAEQYF,TGTGCCAGCAGCTTAGGACTAGCGGGAGCCGAGCAGTACTTC
TRBV6-6,TRBD1,TRBJ2-4,-,CASSYGQGRNIQYF,TGTGCCAGCAGTTACGGACAGGGGAGAAACATTCAGTACTTC
TRBV2,-,TRBJ1-1,-,CASSVWPTEAFF,TGTGCCAGCAGTGTCTGGCCCACTGAAGCTTTCTTT
TRBV7-2,-,TRBJ2-5,-,CASSSKLFDLIQETQYF,TGTGCCAGCAGCTCAAAACTGTTCGACTTGATCCAAGAGACCCAGTACTTC
TRBV11-2,-,TRBJ2-7,once,CASTSIRGADYEQYF,TGTGCCAGCACCTCCATTAGGGGTGCTGACTACGAGCAGTACTTC
TRBV27,TRBD1,TRBJ2-1,-,CASSSGQGFGNEQFF,TGTGCCAGCAGTTCGGGACAGGGTTTTGGGAATGAGCAGTTCTTC
TRBV19,-,TRBJ1-2,-,CASSTLQGRYTF,TGTGCCAGTAGTACCCTACAGGGAAGGTACACCTTC
TRBV10-3,TRBD1,TRBJ1-2,-,CAISAIGGEDYGYTF,TGTGCCATCAGTGCGATAGGGGGCGAGGACTATGGCTACACCTTC
TRBV4-1,-,TRBJ1-6,-,CASSQGVGGPLHF,TGCGCCAGCAGCCAAGGTGTGGGGGGACCCCTCCACTTT
TRBV15,TRBD1,TRBJ1-2,-,CATSRGKQGAYGYTF,TGTGCCACCAGCAGAGGAAAACAGGGGGCTTATGGCTACACCTTC
TRBV2,-,TRBJ2-3,-,CASSSSRNTDTQYF,TGTGCCAGCAGTTCCAGCAGGAATACAGATACGCAGTATTTT
TRBV9,TRBD1,TRBJ2-5,once,CASSVDRDRGRQETQYF,TGTGCCAGCAGCGTAGACCGGGACAGGGGGCGTCAAGAGACCCAGTACTTC
TRBV5-1,-,TRBJ2-1,-,CASSLPTSSYNEQFF,TGCGCCAGCAGCTTGCCGACTAGTTCCTACAATGAGCAGTTCTTC
TRBV4-1,-,TRBJ1-2,-,CASSQVSGAGDYGYTF,TGCGCCAGCAGCCAAGTCTCGGGTGCCGGGGACTATGGCTACACCTTC
TRBV7-9,-,TRBJ1-4,-,CASSLEGHFSEKLFF,TGTGCCAGCAGCTTAGAGGGACATTTCTCTGAAAAACTGTTTTTT
TRBV10-3,TRBD2,TRBJ2-2,few,CAISASGSAGELFF,TGTGCCATCAGTGCTAGCGGGAGTGCCGGGGAGCTGTTTTTT
TRBV4-1,TRBD1,TRBJ1-1,-,CASSQGGQGATEAFF,TGCGCCAGCAGCCAAGGGGGACAGGGGGCCACTGAAGCTTTCTTT
TRBV5-1,TRBD1,TRBJ2-2,-,CASSFPLGQGGTGELFF,TGCGCCAGCAGCTTTCCTTTAGGACAGGGGGGAACCGGGGAGCTGTTTTTT